This TCR beta chain was found in a study of shared clonotypes between healthy human individuals. Broader study findings: Depth of sequencing was expected to influence donor clonotype sharing. Between a handful of donors, naive CD4 clonotypes were shared at a level of around 5.2%.

CDR1 is SEHNR, CDR2 FQNEAQ, per germline (reference sequence). The CDR3 is made up of 17 amino acids. With V trimmed by 1 base and J by 0 bases, 6 bases remained unmatched. Sequencing was performed with immunoSEQ multiplex PCR; in TCRdb, only in-frame clones are kept and a portion is missing. The sample includes over 1.5 million clones, around 98% of them seen just once. Comments on this clone: Its antigen is unknown.

Healthy and HIV-negative, the adult donors had no recent acute infections or vaccinations. CD4+ cells underwent separation, giving CD45RA+ naive and CD45RA-negative memory subsets. The V gene is TRBV7-9, the J gene TRBJ2-3; 8 bases fit TRBD1. This clonotype was sampled from a man aged 30-40 years in good health. Sequenced sample: naive CD4+ T cells sorted from blood. Sample subset: CD45RA+ positively selected. CDR3 amino acids: CASSLVAGGVSTDTQYF. In nucleotides, the CDR3 is TGTGCCAGCAGCTTAGTGGCAGGGGGCGTAAGCACAGATACGCAGTATTTT.